This TCR beta chain was captured in a study of cytomegalovirus exposure and HLA in healthy donors. This CDR3 spans 15 amino acids. J lost 9 bases, V lost 2 bases, and 10 bases had no gene match. CDR1 and CDR2 (germline): MNHEY, SMNVEV (reference sequence). The PCR employed 60 Vbeta primers together with 13 Jbeta primers. Clones were sequenced by immunoSEQ multiplex PCR, and TCRdb holds only the in-frame ones, with some missing. The data hold about 92,000 clones, with roughly 71% observed a single time. This receptor was taken from a man aged 45-65 years in good health and CMV-seronegative. The chain links TRBV27 to TRBJ2-3, with 8 bases identical to TRBD2. Sequencing was done on a sample of PBMCs. The CDR3 reads CASSLSGGGSGTQYF. DNA of the CDR3: TGTGCCAGCAGTTTAAGTGGCGGGGGGTCCGGGACGCAGTATTTT.